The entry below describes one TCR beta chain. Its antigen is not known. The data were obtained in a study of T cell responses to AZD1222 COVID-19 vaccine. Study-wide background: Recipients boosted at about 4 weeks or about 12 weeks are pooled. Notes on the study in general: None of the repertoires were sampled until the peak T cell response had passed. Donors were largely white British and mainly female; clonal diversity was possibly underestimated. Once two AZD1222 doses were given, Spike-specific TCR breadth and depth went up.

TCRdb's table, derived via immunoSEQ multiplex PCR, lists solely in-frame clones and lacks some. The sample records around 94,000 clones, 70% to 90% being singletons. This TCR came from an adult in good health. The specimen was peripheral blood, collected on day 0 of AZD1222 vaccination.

For the CDR3, the DNA is TGTGCCAGCAGCCATCCCAGGTCGTACCAAGAGACCCAGTACTTC. Translated: CASSHPRSYQETQYF. J is TRBJ2-5 and V is TRBV3-1 (or the pseudogene TRBV3-2), with no clear D. CDR3 length: 15 amino acids. V lost 3 bases, J lost 0 bases, and 11 bases lay in between. The germline gives CDR1 LGHDT, CDR2 YNNKEL (reference sequence).